This is a list of T cell receptor beta chains from one sample in a study of shared clonotypes between healthy human individuals. The repertoire was sequenced with immunoSEQ multiplex PCR; TCRdb's copy has only in-frame clones and lacks some. The sample carries under 600,000 clones, roughly 97% recorded once. Sequencing used naive CD4+ T cells sorted from blood. These receptors were collected from a woman aged 30 to 39 in good health. Both conserved end residues are part of each CDR3. D genes are given only for firm matches. The size field is filled for only some rows; it gives once, few, many or a size class.

d_gene: TRBD1; j_gene: TRBJ1-3; abundance: once; v_gene: TRBV27; CDR3nt: TGTGCCTCCCGGGACAGCTCTGGAAACACCATATATTTT; CDR3aa: CASRDSSGNTIYF
d_gene: TRBD2; j_gene: TRBJ2-2; abundance: -; v_gene: TRBV7-9; CDR3nt: TGTGCCAGCAGCTCGATATCCCTATTAGCGGGAGGAACCACCGGGGAGCTGTTTTTT; CDR3aa: CASSSISLLAGGTTGELFF
d_gene: TRBD1; j_gene: TRBJ2-1; abundance: -; v_gene: TRBV28; CDR3nt: TGTGCCAGCACCGTACAGGGGCGCAATGAGCAGTTCTTC; CDR3aa: CASTVQGRNEQFF
d_gene: TRBD1; j_gene: TRBJ2-7; abundance: -; v_gene: TRBV28; CDR3nt: TGTGCCAGCAGTTCGGGGGGACAGGGTACGTACTTC; CDR3aa: CASSSGGQGTYF
d_gene: TRBD1; j_gene: TRBJ2-7; abundance: -; v_gene: TRBV5-1; CDR3nt: TGCGCCAGCAGCTTACGGACAGGGCCCCACGAGCAGTACTTC; CDR3aa: CASSLRTGPHEQYF
d_gene: -; j_gene: TRBJ2-2; abundance: -; v_gene: TRBV28; CDR3nt: TGTGCCAGCAGTTTCTATGGAATCCGCACCGGGGAGCTGTTTTTT; CDR3aa: CASSFYGIRTGELFF
d_gene: TRBD2; j_gene: TRBJ2-5; abundance: -; v_gene: TRBV7-8; CDR3nt: TGTGCCAGCAGCTTAAGTCGGCTAGCGGCGTACCAAGAGACCCAGTACTTC; CDR3aa: CASSLSRLAAYQETQYF
d_gene: TRBD1; j_gene: TRBJ2-3; abundance: -; v_gene: TRBV4-2; CDR3nt: TGTGCCAGCAGCCAAAATGCCAGACAGGGCAGCACAGATACGCAGTATTTT; CDR3aa: CASSQNARQGSTDTQYF
d_gene: -; j_gene: TRBJ1-1; abundance: -; v_gene: TRBV5-5; CDR3nt: TGTGCCAGCAGCTTGGTCGGTGGGAACACTGAAGCTTTCTTT; CDR3aa: CASSLVGGNTEAFF
d_gene: -; j_gene: TRBJ2-5; abundance: -; v_gene: TRBV6-5; CDR3nt: TGTGCCAGCAGTTACACCGGACTCTCTGGAGAGACCCAGTACTTC; CDR3aa: CASSYTGLSGETQYF
d_gene: -; j_gene: TRBJ2-1; abundance: -; v_gene: TRBV10-2; CDR3nt: TGCGCCAGCAGTGGAACTAGACACAATGAGCAGTTCTTC; CDR3aa: CASSGTRHNEQFF
d_gene: -; j_gene: TRBJ2-7; abundance: -; v_gene: TRBV10-2; CDR3nt: TGCGCCAGCAGTGATGATCGGCCCCCTAGCGCCGAGCAGTACTTC; CDR3aa: CASSDDRPPSAEQYF